The TCR beta chain described here comes from a study of post-analysis software for immune sequencing data. Study in general: The disease courses spanned relapsing-remitting, secondary progressive and progressive-relapsing forms of multiple sclerosis.

Overall study results and limits: Those with multiple sclerosis, the patient group, showed significantly lower normalized Chao1 diversity than controls. Several TRBV segments were more frequent in patients than controls; TRBV5-6, TRBV5-1 and TRBV20-1 belonged to this group.

This clonotype was detected many times. The target antigen is unknown. The CDR3 spans 14 residues. V lost 6 bases, J lost 1 base, and 12 bases lay in between. The germline gives CDR1 SGHTA, CDR2 FQGNSA. Presence of unique molecular identifiers characterized the TCR beta cDNA libraries. TCRdb processed the PCR reads anew with MiXCR; each CDR3 protein has one entry. The sample includes about 260,000 distinct CDR3 sequences, 35% to 40% seen only once; the top ten take approximately 4.6%. J is TRBJ1-1 and V is TRBV7-2; D call uncertain. Material for sequencing was blood. The TCR sequence derives from a girl aged 10-17 years with multiple sclerosis. CDR3 coding DNA: TGTGCCAGCAGGCCCATTCGGCCGAACACTGAAGCTTTCTTT. It encodes CASRPIRPNTEAFF.